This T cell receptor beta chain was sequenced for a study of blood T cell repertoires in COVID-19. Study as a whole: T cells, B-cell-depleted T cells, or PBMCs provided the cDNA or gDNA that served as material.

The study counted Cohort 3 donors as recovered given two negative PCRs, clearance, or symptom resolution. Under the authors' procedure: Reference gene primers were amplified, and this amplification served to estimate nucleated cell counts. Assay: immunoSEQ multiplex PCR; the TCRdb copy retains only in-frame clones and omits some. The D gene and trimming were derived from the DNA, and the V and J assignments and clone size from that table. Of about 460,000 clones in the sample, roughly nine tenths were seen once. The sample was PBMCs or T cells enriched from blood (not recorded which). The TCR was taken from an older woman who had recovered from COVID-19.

The CDR3 region has the DNA TGTGCTAGTGGTTTAGGCAGGGGGCTCGAAAACACCATATATTTT. Encoded protein: CASGLGRGLENTIYF. This chain links TRBV12-5 with TRBJ1-3, with TRBD1 matching 8 bases. Germline CDR1 LGHNT, CDR2 FRNRAP. The CDR3 spans 15 residues. V dropped 3 bases and J dropped 6; count of bases not matched to a gene: 7.